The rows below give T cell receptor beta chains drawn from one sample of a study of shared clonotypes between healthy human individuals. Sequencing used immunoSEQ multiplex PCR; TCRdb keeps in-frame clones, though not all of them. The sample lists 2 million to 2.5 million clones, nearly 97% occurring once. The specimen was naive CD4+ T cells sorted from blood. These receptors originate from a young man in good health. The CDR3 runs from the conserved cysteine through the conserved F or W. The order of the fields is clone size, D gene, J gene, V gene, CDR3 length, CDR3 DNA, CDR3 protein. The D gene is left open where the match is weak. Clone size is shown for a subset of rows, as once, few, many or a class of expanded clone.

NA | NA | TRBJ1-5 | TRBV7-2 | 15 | TGTGCCAGCAGCCGTGAACAGGGTTTCAATCAGCCCCAGCATTTT | CASSREQGFNQPQHF
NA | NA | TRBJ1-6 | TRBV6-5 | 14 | TGTGCCAGCAGGCCAGGGCGGTTTAATTCACCCCTCCACTTT | CASRPGRFNSPLHF
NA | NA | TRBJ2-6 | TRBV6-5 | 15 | TGTGCCAGCAGTTACTTCGGGTCTGGGGCCAACGTCCTGACTTTC | CASSYFGSGANVLTF
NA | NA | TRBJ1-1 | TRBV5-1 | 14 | TGCGCCAGCAGCTTGAGTGGACAGAACACTGAAGCTTTCTTT | CASSLSGQNTEAFF
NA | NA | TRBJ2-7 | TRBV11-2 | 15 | TGTGCCAGCAGCTCCCGGGACTTGAACGCCTACGAGCAGTACTTC | CASSSRDLNAYEQYF
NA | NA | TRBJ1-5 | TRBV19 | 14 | TGTGCCAGTACCAAGGGAGGGAACGGTCAGCCCCAGCATTTT | CASTKGGNGQPQHF
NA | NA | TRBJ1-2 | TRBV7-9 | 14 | TGTGCCAGCAGCACAGGGTCTACTAACTATGGCTACACCTTC | CASSTGSTNYGYTF
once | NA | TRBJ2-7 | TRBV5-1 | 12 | TGCGCCAGCAGCTCCCTAGGCTACGAGCAGTACTTC | CASSSLGYEQYF
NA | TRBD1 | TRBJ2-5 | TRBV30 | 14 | TGTGCCTGGATACCCACAGGGGGCGTGAAGACCCAGTACTTC | CAWIPTGGVKTQYF
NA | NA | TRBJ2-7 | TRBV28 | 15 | TGTGCCAGCAGTCCCCCCGGCAGGGGGGACTACGAGCAGTACTTC | CASSPPGRGDYEQYF